What follows describes a single TCR beta chain. TCRdb's table, derived via immunoSEQ multiplex PCR, lists solely in-frame clones and lacks some. Among approximately 18,000 clones listed, 73% were seen once. Unmatched junction bases numbered 4, after V lost 1 base and J lost 2 bases. Per the germline V gene, CDR1 is SGHAT and CDR2 is FQNNGV. The CDR3 consists of 15 residues. This entry belongs to a study of OX40 agonist ivuxolimab in advanced cancers. The sequencing here drew on CD4+ or CD8+ T cells sorted from blood, taken in a trial of the OX40 agonist ivuxolimab. The receptor comes from an adult with an advanced solid tumor such as melanoma, head and neck, liver or kidney cancer. The chain combines TRBV11-2 with TRBJ2-7, with TRBD1 identical over 8 bases. The CDR3 sequence is CASSLGPGGPYEQYF. The CDR3, as DNA: TGTGCCAGCAGCTTAGGGCCAGGGGGCCCCTACGAGCAGTACTTC.